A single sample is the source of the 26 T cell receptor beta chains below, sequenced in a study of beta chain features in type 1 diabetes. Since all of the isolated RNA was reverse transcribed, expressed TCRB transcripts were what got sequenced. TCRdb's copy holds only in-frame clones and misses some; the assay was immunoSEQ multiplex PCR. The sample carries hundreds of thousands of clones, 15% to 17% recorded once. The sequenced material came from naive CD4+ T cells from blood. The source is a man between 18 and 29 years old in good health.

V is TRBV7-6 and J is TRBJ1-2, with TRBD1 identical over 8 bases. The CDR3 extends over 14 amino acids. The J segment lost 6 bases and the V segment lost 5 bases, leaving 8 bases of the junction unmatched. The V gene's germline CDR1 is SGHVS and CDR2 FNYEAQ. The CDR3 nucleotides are TGTGCCAGCAGCCCCTATCAGGGGGCGGATGGCTACACCTTC. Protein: CASSPYQGADGYTF.

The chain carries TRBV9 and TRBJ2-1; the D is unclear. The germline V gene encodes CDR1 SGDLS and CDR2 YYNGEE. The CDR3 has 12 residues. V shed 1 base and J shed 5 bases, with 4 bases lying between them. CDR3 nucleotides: TGTGCCAGCAGCGTATCTAACAATGAGCAGTTCTTC. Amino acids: CASSVSNNEQFF.

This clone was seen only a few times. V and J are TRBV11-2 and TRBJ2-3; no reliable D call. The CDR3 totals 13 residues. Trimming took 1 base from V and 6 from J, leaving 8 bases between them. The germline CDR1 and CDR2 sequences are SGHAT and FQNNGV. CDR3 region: CASSLARRDTQYF. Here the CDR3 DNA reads TGTGCCAGCAGCTTAGCAAGAAGGGATACGCAGTATTTT.

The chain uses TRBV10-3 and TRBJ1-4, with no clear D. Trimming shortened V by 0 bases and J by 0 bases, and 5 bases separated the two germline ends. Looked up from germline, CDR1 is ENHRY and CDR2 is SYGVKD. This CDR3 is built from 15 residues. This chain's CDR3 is CAISESASTNEKLFF. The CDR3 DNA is TGTGCCATCAGTGAGTCGGCCTCAACTAATGAAAAACTGTTTTTT.

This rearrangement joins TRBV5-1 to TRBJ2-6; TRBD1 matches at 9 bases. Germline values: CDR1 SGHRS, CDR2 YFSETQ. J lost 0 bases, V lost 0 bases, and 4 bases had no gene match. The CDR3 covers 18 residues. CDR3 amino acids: CASSLAGQGYSGANVLTF. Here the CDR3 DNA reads TGCGCCAGCAGCTTGGCGGGACAGGGATACTCTGGGGCCAACGTCCTGACTTTC.

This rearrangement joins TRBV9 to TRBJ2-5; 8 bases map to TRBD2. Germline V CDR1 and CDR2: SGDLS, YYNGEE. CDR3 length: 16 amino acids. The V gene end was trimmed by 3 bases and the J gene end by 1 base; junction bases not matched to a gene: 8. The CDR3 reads CASSGGRTSGQETQYF. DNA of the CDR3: TGTGCCAGCAGCGGAGGAAGAACTAGCGGCCAAGAGACCCAGTACTTC. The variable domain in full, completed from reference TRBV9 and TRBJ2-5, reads DSGVTQTPKHLITATGQRVTLRCSPRSGDLSVYWYQQSLDQGLQFLIQYYNGEERAKGNILERFSAQQFPDLHSELNLSSLELGDSALYFCASSGGRTSGQETQYFGPGTRLLVL.

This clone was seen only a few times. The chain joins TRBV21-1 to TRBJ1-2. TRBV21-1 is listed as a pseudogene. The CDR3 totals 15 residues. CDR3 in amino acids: CASSKTPGRARGYTF. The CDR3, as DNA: TGTGCCAGCAGCAAAACCCCGGGAAGGGCACGTGGCTACACCTTC.

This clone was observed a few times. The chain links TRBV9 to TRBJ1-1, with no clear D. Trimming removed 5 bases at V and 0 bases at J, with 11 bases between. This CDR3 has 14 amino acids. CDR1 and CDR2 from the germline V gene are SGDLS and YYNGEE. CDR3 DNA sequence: TGTGCCAGCAGTAAAACAGTCATGAACACTGAAGCTTTCTTT. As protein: CASSKTVMNTEAFF.

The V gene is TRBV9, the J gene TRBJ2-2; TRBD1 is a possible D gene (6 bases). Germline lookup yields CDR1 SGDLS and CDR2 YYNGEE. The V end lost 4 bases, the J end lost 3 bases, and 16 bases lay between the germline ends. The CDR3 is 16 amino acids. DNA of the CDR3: TGTGCCAGCAGCCCTTTCCAGGGGTTGGACACCGGGGAGCTGTTTTTT. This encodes CASSPFQGLDTGELFF.

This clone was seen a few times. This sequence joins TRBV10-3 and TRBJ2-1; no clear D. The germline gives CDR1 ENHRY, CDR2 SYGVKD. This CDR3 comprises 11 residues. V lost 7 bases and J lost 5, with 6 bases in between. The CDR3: CAINEDNEQFF. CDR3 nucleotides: TGTGCCATCAATGAAGACAATGAGCAGTTCTTC.

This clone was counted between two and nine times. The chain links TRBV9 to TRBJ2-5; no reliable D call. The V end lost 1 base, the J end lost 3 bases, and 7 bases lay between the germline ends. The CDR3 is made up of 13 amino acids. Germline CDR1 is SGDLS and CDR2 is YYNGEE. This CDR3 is CASSVSVEETQYF. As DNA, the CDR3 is TGTGCCAGCAGCGTATCGGTGGAAGAGACCCAGTACTTC.

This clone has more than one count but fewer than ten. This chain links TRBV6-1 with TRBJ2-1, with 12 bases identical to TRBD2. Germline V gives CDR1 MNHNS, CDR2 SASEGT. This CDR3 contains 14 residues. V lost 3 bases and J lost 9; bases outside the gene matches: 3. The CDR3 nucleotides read TGTGCCAGCAGTGAGACTAGCGGGAGAGGTGAGCAGTTCTTC. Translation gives CASSETSGRGEQFF.

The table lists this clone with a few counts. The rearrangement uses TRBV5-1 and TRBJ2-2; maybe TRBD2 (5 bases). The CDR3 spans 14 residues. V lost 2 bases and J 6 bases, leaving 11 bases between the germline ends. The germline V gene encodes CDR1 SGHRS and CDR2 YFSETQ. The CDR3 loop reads CASSLAVRAGELFF. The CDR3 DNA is TGCGCCAGCAGCTTAGCGGTTCGGGCCGGGGAGCTGTTTTTT.

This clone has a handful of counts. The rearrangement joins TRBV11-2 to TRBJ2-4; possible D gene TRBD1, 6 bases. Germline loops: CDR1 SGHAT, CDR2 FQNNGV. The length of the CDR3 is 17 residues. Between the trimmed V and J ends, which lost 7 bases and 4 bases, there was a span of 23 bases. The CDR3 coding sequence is TGTGCCAGCACCCACTATAGGGGGAACTTAAGTAAAAACATTCAGTACTTC. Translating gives CASTHYRGNLSKNIQYF.

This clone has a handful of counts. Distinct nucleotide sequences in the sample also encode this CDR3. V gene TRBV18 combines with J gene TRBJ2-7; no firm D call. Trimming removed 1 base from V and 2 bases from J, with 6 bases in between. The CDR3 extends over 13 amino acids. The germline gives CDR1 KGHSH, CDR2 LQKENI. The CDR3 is CASSPLATYEQYF. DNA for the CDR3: TGTGCCAGCTCACCACTTGCCACCTACGAGCAGTACTTC.

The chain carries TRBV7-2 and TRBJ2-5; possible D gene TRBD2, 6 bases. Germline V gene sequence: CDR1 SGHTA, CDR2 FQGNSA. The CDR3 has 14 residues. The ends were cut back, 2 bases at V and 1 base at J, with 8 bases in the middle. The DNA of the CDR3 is TGTGCCAGCAGCTTACAGGGACTCCAAGAGACCCAGTACTTC. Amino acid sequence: CASSLQGLQETQYF.

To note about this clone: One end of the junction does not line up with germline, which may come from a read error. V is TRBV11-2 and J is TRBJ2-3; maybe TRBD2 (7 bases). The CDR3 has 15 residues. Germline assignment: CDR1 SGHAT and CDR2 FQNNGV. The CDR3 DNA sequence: TGTGCCACCAGCGGGATTCGGGGGCCCCGGGATACGCAGTATTTT. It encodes CATSGIRGPRDTQYF.

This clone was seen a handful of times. The CDR3 DNA follows: TGTGCCAGCAGCTTACAGTCTCGGAATTCACCCCTCCACTTT. It specifies CASSLQSRNSPLHF. The V gene is TRBV7-2, the J gene TRBJ1-6; D remains ambiguous. Germline values: CDR1 SGHTA, CDR2 FQGNSA. Trimming left V 2 bases short and J 7 bases short, with 9 bases between. The CDR3 consists of 14 residues.

DNA of the CDR3: TGTGCCAGCAGTTCACAGGGGCAGAATTCACCCCTCCACTTT. Its protein is CASSSQGQNSPLHF. The V call is TRBV6-6, the J call TRBJ1-6; 7 bases line up with TRBD1. Germline V lookup: CDR1 MNHNY, CDR2 SVGAGI (reference sequence). The CDR3 loop spans 14 amino acids. Trimming at V came to 4 bases and at J to 7 bases, leaving 4 bases not matched to a gene.

The CDR3 coding sequence is TGTGCCAGCACTACCGGGGGACTCACCTACGAGCAGTACTTC. Protein sequence: CASTTGGLTYEQYF. The chain recombines TRBV11-1 with TRBJ2-7; tentatively, D is TRBD2 (6 bases). This CDR3 has 14 amino acids. The V end was cut by 7 bases, the J end by 2 bases, with 15 bases between. Germline V gene sequence: CDR1 SGHAT, CDR2 FQDESV (reference sequence). Drawing the rest from reference TRBV11-1 and TRBJ2-7, the complete variable domain is EAEVAQSPRYKITEKSQAVAFWCDPISGHATLYWYRQILGQGPELLVQFQDESVVDDSQLPKDRFSAERLKGVDSTLKIQPAELGDSAMYLCASTTGGLTYEQYFGPGTRLTVT.

The CDR3 loop reads CASSPITVNTGELFF. CDR3 coding DNA: TGCGCCAGCAGTCCGATAACCGTGAACACCGGGGAGCTGTTTTTT. This sequence joins TRBV5-1 and TRBJ2-2; no firm D call. Trimming removed 5 bases from V and 1 base from J, with 12 bases in between. The CDR3 is 15 amino acids. Germline CDR1 and CDR2: SGHRS and YFSETQ.

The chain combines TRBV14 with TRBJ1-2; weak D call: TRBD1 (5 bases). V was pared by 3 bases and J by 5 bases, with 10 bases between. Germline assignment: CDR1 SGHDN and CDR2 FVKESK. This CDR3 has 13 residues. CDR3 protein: CASSQEGPYGYTF. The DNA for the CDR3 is TGTGCCAGCAGCCAGGAGGGACCGTATGGCTACACCTTC. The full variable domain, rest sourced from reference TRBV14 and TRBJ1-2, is EAGVTQFPSHSVIEKGQTVTLRCDPISGHDNLYWYRRVMGKEIKFLLHFVKESKQDESGMPNNRFLAERTGGTYSTLKVQPAELEDSGVYFCASSQEGPYGYTFGSGTRLTVV.

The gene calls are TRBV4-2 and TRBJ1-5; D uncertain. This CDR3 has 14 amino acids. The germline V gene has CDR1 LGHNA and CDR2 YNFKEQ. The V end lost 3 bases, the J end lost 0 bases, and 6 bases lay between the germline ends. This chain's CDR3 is CASSQGSSNQPQHF. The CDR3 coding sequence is TGTGCCAGCAGCCAGGGTTCTAGCAATCAGCCCCAGCATTTT.

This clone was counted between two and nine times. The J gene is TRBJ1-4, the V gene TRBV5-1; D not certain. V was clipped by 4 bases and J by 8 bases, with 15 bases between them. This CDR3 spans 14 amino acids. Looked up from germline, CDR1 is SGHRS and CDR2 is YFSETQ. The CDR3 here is CASSPEPWEEKLFF. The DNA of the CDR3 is TGCGCCAGCAGCCCGGAACCTTGGGAGGAAAAACTGTTTTTT.

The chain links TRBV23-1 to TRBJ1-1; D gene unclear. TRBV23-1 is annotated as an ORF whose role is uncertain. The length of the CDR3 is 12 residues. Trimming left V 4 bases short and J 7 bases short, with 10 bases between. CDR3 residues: CASSRRHLEAFF. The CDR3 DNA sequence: TGCGCCAGCAGTCGGAGGCACCTTGAAGCTTTCTTT.

The CDR3 DNA sequence: TGTGCCAGTAGTCCTAGAAGGCGGACAGAGGCCAATCAGCCCCAGCATTTT. Encoded protein: CASSPRRRTEANQPQHF. This chain connects TRBV19 to TRBJ1-5; TRBD1 might be the D (6 bases). This CDR3 is built from 17 residues. V lost 5 bases to trimming and J lost 3 bases, with 20 bases between them. Per the germline V gene, CDR1 is LNHDA and CDR2 is SQIVND (reference sequence).